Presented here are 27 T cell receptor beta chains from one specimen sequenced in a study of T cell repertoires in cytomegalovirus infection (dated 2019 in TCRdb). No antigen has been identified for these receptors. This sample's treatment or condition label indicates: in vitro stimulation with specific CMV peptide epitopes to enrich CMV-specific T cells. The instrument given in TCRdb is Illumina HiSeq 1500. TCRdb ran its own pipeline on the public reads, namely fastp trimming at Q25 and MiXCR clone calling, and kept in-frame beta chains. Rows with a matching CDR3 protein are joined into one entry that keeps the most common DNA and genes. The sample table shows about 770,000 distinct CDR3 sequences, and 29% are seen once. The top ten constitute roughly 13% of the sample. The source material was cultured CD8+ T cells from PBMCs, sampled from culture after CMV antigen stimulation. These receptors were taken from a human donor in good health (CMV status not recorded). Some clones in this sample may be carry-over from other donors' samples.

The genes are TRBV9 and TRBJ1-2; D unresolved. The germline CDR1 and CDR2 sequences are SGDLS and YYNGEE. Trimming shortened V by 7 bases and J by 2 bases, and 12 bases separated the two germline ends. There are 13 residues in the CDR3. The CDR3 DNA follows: TGTGCCAGCGGCCTCGACGGGAACTATGGCTACACCTTC. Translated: CASGLDGNYGYTF.

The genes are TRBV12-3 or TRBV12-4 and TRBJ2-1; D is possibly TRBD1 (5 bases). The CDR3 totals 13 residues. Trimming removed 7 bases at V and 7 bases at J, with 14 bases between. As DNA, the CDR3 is TGTGCCAGCACCCCTGTGGGGCAAAATGAGCAGTTCTTC. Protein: CASTPVGQNEQFF.

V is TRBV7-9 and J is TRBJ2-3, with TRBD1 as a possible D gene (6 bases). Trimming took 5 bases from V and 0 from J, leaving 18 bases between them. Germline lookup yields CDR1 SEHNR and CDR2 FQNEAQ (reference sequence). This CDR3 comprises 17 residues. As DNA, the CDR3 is TGTGCCAGCAGCCCGTCGGACAGAGCCTTTAGCACAGATACGCAGTATTTT. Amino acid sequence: CASSPSDRAFSTDTQYF.

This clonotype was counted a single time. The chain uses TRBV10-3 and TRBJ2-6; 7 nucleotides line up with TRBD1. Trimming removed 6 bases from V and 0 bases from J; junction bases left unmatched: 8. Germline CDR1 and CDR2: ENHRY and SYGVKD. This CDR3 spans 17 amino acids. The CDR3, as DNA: TGTGCCATCAGGTACAGGGGCGCCCTCTCTGGGGCCAACGTCCTGACTTTC. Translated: CAIRYRGALSGANVLTF.

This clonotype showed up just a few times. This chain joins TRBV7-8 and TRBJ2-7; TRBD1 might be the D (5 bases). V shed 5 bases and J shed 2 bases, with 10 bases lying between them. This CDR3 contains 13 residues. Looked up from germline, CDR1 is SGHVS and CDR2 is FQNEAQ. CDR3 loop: CASSLDRPYEQYF. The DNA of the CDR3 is TGTGCCAGCAGCCTCGACAGACCCTACGAGCAGTACTTC.

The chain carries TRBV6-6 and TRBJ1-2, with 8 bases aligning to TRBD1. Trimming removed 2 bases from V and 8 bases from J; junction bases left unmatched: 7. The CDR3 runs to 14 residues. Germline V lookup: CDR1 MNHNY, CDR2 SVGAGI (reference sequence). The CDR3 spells CASSYKQGAEGYTF. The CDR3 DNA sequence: TGTGCCAGCAGTTACAAGCAGGGGGCAGAAGGCTACACCTTC.

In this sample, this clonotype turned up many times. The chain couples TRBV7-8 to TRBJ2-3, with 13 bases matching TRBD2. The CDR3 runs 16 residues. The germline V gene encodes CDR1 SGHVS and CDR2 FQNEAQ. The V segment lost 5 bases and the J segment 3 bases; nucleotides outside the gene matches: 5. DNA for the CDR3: TGTGCCAGCAGCGTACTAGCGGGGGGGACGACAGATACGCAGTATTTT. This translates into CASSVLAGGTTDTQYF.

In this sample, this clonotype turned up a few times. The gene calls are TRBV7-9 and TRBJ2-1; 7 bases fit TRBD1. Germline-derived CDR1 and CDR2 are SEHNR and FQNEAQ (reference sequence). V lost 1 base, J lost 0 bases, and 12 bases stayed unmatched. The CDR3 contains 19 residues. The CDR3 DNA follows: TGTGCCAGCAGCTTAGGGTTTATAAGGGACAGCGGCTCCTACAATGAGCAGTTCTTC. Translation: CASSLGFIRDSGSYNEQFF.

CDR3 amino acids: CSARSRDTGELFF. DNA for the CDR3: TGCAGTGCTAGGTCCAGGGATACCGGGGAGCTGTTTTTT. This chain links TRBV20-1 with TRBJ2-2, with D tentatively TRBD1 (5 bases). Trimming stripped 3 bases from V and 5 bases from J, with 10 bases between. This CDR3 spans 13 amino acids. Germline V CDR1 and CDR2: DFQATT, SNEGSKA (reference sequence).

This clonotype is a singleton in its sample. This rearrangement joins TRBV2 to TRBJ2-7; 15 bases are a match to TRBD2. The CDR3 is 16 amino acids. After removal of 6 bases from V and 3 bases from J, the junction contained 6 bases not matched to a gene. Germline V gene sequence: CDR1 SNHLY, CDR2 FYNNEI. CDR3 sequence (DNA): TGTGCCAGCAGAGGGACTAGCGGGGGGCCGAACTACGAGCAGTACTTC. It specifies CASRGTSGGPNYEQYF.

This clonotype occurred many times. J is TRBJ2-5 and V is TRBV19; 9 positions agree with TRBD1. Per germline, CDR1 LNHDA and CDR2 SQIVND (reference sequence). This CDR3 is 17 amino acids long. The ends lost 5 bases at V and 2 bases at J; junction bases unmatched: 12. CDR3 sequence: CASSSFAGTGLQETQYF. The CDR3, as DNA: TGTGCCAGTAGTTCCTTTGCCGGGACAGGGCTACAAGAGACCCAGTACTTC.

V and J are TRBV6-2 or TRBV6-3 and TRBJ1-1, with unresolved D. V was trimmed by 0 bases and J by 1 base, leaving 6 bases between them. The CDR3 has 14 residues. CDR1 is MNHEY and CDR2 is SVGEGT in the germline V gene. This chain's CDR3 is CASSYSSPNTEAFF. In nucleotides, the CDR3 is TGTGCCAGCAGTTACTCTTCACCGAACACTGAAGCTTTCTTT.

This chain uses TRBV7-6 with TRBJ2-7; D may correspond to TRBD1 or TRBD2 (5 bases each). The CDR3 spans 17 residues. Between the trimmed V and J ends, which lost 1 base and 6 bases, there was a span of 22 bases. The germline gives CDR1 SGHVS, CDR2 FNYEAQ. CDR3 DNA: TGTGCCAGCAGCTTAGGGGTCGGGGCAAGTGGTAGGATCGAGCAGTACTTC. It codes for CASSLGVGASGRIEQYF.

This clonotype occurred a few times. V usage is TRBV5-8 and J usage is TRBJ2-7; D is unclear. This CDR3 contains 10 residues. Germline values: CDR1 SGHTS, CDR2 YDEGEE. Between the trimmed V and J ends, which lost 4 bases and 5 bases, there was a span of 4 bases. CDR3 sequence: CASSRNEQYV. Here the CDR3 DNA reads TGTGCCAGCAGCCGCAACGAGCAGTACGTC.

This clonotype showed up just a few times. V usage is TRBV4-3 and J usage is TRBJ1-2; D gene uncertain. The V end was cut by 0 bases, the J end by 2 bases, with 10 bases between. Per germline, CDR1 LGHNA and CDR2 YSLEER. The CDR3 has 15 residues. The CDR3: CASSQDGSGNYGYTF. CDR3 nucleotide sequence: TGCGCCAGCAGCCAAGATGGTTCCGGCAACTATGGCTACACCTTC.

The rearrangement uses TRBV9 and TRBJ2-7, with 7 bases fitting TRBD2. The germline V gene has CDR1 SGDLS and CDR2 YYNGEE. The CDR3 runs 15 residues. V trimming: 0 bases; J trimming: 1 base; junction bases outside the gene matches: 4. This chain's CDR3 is CASSVGGGNSYEQYF. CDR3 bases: TGTGCCAGCAGCGTAGGCGGGGGAAATTCCTACGAGCAGTACTTC.

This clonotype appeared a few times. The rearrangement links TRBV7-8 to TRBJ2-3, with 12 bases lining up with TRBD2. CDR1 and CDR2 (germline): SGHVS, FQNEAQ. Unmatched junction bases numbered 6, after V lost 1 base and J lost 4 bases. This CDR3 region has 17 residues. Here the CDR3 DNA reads TGTGCCAGCAGCTTAGGGCTAGCGGGGGGGGCGGCAGATACGCAGTATTTT. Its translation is CASSLGLAGGAADTQYF.

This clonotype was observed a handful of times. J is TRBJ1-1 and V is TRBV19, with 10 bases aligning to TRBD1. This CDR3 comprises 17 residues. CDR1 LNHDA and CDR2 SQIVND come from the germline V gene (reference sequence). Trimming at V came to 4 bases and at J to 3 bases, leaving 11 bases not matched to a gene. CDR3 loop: CASSTAGQGYWDTEAFF. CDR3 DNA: TGTGCCAGTAGTACTGCGGGACAGGGGTATTGGGACACTGAAGCTTTCTTT. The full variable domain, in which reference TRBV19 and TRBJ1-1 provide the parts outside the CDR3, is DGGITQSPKYLFRKEGQNVTLSCEQNLNHDAMYWYRQDPGQGLRLIYYSQIVNDFQKGDIAEGYSVSREKKESFPLTVTSAQKNPTAFYLCASSTAGQGYWDTEAFFGQGTRLTVV.

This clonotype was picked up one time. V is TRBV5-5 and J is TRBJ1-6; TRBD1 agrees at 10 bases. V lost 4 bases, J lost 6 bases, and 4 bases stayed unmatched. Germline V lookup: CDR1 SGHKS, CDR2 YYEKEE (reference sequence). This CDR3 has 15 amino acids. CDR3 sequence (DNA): TGTGCCAGCAGCCGGGACAGGGGCTTTAATTCACCCCTCCACTTT. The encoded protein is CASSRDRGFNSPLHF. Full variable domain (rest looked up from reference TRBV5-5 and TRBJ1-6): DAGVTQSPTHLIKTRGQQVTLRCSPISGHKSVSWYQQVLGQGPQFIFQYYEKEERGRGNFPDRFSARQFPNYSSELNVNALLLGDSALYLCASSRDRGFNSPLHFGNGTRLTVT.

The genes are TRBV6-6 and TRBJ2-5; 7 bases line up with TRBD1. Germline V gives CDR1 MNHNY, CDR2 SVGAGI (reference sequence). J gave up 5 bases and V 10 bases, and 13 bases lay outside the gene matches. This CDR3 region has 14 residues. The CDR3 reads CATLPPTGLETQYF. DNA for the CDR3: TGTGCCACCCTCCCCCCGACAGGGCTGGAGACCCAGTACTTC.

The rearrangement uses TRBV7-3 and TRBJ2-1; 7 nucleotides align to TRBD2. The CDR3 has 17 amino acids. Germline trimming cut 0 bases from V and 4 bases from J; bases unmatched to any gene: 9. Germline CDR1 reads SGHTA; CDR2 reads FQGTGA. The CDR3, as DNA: TGTGCCAGCAGCTTAACTCTAGCGGCTCCAAAATACAATGAGCAGTTCTTC. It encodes CASSLTLAAPKYNEQFF.

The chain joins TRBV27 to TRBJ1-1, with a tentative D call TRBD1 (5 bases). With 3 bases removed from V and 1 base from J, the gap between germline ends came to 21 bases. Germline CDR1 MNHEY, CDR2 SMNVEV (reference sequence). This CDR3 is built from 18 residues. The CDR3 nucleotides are TGTGCCAGCAGTTTCCAACGACCTGGTGGACAAAAGAACACTGAAGCTTTCTTT. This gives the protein CASSFQRPGGQKNTEAFF.

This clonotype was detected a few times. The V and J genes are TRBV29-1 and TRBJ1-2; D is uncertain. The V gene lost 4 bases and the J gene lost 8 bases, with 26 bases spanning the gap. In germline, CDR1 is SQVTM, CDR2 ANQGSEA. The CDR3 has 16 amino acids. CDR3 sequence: CSVVAGRMGLAEGYTF. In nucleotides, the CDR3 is TGCAGCGTTGTCGCGGGCAGGATGGGCTTAGCTGAAGGCTACACCTTC.

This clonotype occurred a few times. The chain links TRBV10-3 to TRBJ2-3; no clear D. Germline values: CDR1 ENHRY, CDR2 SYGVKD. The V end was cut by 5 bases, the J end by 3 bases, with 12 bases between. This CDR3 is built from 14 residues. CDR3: CAISSQTRTDTQYF. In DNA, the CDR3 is TGTGCCATCAGTAGCCAAACGAGGACAGATACGCAGTATTTT.

CDR3 bases: TGTGCCAGCAGTTACTTTGAATACACCGGGGAGCTGTTTTTT. Encoded protein: CASSYFEYTGELFF. This chain connects TRBV6-2 or TRBV6-3 to TRBJ2-2; D is uncertain. The V gene's germline CDR1 is MNHEY and CDR2 SVGEGT. The CDR3 consists of 14 residues. The V end lost 1 base, the J end lost 3 bases, and 6 bases lay between the germline ends.

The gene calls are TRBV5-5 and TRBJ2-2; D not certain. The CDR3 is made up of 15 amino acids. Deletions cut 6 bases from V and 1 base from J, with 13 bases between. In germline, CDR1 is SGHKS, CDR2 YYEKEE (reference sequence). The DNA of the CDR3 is TGTGCCAGCATCTTCCTCTCAGGGAACACCGGGGAGCTGTTTTTT. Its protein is CASIFLSGNTGELFF. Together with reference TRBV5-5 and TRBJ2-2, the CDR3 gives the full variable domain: DAGVTQSPTHLIKTRGQQVTLRCSPISGHKSVSWYQQVLGQGPQFIFQYYEKEERGRGNFPDRFSARQFPNYSSELNVNALLLGDSALYLCASIFLSGNTGELFFGEGSRLTVL.

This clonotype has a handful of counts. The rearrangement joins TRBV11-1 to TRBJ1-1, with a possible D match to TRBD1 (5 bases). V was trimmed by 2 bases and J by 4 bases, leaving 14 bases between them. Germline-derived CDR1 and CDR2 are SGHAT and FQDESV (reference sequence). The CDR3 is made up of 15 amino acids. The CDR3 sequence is CASSLWDSGGTEAFF. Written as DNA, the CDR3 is TGTGCCAGCAGCTTATGGGATTCGGGGGGCACTGAAGCTTTCTTT.